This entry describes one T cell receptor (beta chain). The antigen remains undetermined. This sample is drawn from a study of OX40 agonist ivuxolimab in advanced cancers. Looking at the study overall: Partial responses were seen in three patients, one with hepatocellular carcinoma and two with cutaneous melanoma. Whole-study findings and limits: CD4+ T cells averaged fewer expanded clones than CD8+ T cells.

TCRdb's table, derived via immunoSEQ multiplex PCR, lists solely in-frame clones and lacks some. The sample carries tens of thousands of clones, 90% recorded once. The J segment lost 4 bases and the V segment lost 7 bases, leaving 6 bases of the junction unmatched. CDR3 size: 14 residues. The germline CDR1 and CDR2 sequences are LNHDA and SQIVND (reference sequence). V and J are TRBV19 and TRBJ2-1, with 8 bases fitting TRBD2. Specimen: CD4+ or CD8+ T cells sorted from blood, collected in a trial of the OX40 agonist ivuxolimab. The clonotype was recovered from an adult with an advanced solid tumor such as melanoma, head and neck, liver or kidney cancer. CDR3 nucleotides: TGTGCCAGTAACCCACGGGAGGGTTACAATGAGCAGTTCTTC. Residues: CASNPREGYNEQFF.